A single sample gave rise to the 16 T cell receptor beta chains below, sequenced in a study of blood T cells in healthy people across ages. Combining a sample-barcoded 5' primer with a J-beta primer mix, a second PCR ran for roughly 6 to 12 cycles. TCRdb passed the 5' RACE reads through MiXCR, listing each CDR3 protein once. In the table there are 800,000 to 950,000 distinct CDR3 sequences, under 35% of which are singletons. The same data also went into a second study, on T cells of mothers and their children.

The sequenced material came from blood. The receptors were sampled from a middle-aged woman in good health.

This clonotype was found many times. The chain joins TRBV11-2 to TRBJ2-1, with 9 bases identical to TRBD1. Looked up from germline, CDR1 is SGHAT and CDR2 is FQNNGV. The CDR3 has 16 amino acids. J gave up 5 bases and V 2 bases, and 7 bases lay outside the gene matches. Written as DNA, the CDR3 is TGTGCCAGCAGCTTACCTAAGGGGACAGGGAACAATGAGCAGTTCTTC. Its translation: CASSLPKGTGNNEQFF.

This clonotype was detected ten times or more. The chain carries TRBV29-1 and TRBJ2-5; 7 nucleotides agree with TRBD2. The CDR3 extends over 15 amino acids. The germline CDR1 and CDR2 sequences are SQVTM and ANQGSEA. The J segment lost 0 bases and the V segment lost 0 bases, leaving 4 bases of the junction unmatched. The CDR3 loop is CSVEEGGGYQETQYF. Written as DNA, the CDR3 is TGCAGCGTTGAAGAGGGGGGGGGTTACCAAGAGACCCAGTACTTC.

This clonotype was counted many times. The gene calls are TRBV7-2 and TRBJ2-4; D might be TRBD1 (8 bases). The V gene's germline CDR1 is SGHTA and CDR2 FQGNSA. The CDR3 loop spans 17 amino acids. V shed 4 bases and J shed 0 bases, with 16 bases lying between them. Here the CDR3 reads CASSSPQGGIAKNIQYF. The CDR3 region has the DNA TGTGCCAGCAGCTCCCCACAGGGGGGGATAGCCAAAAACATTCAGTACTTC.

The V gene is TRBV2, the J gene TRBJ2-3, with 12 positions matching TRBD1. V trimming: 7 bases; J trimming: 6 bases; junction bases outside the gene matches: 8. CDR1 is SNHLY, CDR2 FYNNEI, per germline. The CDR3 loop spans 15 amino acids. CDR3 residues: CASTKGQGAQDTQYF. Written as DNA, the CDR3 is TGTGCCAGCACCAAGGGACAGGGGGCGCAGGATACGCAGTATTTT.

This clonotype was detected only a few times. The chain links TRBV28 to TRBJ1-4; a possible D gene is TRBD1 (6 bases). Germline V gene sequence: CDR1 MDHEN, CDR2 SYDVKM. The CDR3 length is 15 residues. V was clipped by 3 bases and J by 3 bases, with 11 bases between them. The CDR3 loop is CASSFTRGANEKLFF. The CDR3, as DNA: TGTGCCAGCAGTTTCACGAGGGGGGCTAATGAAAAACTGTTTTTT.

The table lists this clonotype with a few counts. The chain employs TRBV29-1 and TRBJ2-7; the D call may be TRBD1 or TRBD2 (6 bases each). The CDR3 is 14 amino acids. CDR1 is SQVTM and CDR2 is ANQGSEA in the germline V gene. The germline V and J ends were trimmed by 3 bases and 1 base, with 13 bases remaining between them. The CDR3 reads CSVDGGPASYEQYF. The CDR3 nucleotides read TGCAGCGTTGATGGGGGGCCCGCTTCCTACGAGCAGTACTTC.

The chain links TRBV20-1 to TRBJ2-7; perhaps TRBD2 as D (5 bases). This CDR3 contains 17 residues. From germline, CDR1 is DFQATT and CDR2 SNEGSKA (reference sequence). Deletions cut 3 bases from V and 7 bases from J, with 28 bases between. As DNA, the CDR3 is TGCAGTGCTAGCCCGCCCGAGGGCTTTTACTGGACCGGGGAGCAGTACTTC. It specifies CSASPPEGFYWTGEQYF.

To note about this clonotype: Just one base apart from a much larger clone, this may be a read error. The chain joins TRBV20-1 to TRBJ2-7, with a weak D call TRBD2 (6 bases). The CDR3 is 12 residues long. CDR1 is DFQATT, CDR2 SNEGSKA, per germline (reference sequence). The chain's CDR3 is CRGTSNSYEQYF. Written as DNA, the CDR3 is TGCAGGGGGACTTCAAACTCCTACGAGCAGTACTTC.

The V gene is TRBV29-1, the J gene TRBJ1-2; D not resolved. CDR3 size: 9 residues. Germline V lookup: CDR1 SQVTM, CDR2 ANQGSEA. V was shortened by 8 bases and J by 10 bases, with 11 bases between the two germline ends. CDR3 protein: CSIGRYYTF. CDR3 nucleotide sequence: TGCAGCATCGGCCGGTACTACACCTTC. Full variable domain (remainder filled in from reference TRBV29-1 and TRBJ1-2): SAVISQKPSRDICQRGTSLTIQCQVDSQVTMMFWYRQQPGQSLTLIATANQGSEATYESGFVIDKFPISRPNLTFSTLTVSNMSPEDSSIYLCSIGRYYTFGSGTRLTVV.

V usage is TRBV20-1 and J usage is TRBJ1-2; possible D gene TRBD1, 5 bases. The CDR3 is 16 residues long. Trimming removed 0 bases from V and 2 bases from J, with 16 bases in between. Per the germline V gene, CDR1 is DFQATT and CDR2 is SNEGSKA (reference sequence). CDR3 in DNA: TGCAGTGCTAGAGATCGTGGCGGGGGTGGGAACTATGGCTACACCTTC. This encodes CSARDRGGGGNYGYTF.

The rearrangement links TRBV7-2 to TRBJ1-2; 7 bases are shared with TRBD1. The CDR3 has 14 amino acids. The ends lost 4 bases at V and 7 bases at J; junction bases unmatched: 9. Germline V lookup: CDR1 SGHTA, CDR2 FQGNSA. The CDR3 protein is CASSSVPDRAGYTF. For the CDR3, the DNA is TGTGCCAGCAGCTCCGTCCCCGACAGGGCTGGCTACACCTTC.

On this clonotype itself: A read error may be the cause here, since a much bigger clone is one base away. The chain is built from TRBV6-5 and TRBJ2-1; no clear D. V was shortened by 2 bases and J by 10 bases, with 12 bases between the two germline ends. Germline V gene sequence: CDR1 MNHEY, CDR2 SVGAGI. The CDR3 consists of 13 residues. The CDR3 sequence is CASSYGAAYEQFF. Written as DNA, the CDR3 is TGTGCCAGCAGTTACGGCGCGGCGTACGAGCAGTTCTTC.

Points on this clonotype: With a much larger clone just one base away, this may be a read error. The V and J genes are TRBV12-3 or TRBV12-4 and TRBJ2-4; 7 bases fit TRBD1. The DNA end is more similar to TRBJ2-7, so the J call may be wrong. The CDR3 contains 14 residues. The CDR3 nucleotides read TGTGCCAGCAGCCTGACAGGGACAAGACTCGAGCAGTACTTC. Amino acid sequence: CASSLTGTRLEQYF.

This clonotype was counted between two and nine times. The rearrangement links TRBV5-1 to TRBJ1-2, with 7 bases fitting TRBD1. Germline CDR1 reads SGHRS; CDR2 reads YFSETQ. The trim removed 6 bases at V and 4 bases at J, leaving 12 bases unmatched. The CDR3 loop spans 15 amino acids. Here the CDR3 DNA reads TGCGCCAGCACCGAAGACAGGGCGAGGGGCTATGGCTACACCTTC. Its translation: CASTEDRARGYGYTF. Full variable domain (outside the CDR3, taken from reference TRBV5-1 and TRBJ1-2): KAGVTQTPRYLIKTRGQQVTLSCSPISGHRSVSWYQQTPGQGLQFLFEYFSETQRNKGNFPGRFSGRQFSNSRSEMNVSTLELGDSALYLCASTEDRARGYGYTFGSGTRLTVV.

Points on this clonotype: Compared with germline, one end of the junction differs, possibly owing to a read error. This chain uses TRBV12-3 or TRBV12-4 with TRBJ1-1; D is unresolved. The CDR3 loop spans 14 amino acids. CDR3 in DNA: TGTGCCAGCAGGTTAGGCCCGGGGAACACTGAAGCTTTCTTT. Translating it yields CASRLGPGNTEAFF.

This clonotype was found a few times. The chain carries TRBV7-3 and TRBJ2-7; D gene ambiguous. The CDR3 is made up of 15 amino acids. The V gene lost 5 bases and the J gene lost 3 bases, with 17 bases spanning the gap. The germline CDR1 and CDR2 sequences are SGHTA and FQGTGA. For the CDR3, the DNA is TGTGCCAGCAGCCACATCCTGAGGTCGGACTACGAGCAGTACTTC. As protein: CASSHILRSDYEQYF.